This paragraph covers one T cell receptor beta chain sequence. The antigen is unknown. The repertoire was sequenced with immunoSEQ multiplex PCR; TCRdb's copy has only in-frame clones and lacks some. The repertoire holds 140,000 or so clones, with 92% as singletons. This CDR3 spans 12 amino acids. The germline V gene has CDR1 MNHEY and CDR2 SVGEGT. The germline V and J ends were trimmed by 2 bases and 5 bases, with 6 bases remaining between them. These data originate in a study of T cell responses to AZD1222 COVID-19 vaccine. Turning to the study itself: Researchers grouped second doses given at about 4 or about 12 weeks into one pool. The study, taken as a whole, reports: After two AZD1222 doses, spike-specific TCR breadth and depth rose versus day 0.

The sequence came from an adult in good health. This material consisted of peripheral blood, taken on day 0 of AZD1222 vaccination. The genes are TRBV6-2 or TRBV6-3 and TRBJ1-2; D gene uncertain. The CDR3 DNA follows: TGTGCCAGCAGTTACCGACTATATGGCTACACCTTC. Translated, it gives CASSYRLYGYTF.